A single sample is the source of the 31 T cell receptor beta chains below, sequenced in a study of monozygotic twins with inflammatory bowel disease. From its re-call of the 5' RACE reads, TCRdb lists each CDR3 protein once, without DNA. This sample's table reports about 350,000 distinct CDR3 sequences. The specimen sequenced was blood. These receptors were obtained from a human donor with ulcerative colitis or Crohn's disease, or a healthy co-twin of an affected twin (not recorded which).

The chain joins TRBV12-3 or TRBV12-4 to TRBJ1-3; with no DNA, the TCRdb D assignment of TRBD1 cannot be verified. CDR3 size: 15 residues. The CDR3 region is CASSWDRRSGNTIYF.

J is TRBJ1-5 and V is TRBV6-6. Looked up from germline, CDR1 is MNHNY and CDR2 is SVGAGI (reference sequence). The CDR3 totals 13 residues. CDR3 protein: CASSYEINQPQHF.

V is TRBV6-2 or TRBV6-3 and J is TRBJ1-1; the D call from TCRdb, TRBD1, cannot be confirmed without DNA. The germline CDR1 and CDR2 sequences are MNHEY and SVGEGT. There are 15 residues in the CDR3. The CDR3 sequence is CASSSGQGLNTEAFF.

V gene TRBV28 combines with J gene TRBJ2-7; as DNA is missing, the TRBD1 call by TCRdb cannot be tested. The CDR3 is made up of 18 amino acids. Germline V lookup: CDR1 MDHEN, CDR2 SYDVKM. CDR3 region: CATLAWGQLIRGAYEQYF.

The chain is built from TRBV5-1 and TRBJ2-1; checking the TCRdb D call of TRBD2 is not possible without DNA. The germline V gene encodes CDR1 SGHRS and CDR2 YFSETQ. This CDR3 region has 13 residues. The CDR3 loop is CASRRIADNEQFF.

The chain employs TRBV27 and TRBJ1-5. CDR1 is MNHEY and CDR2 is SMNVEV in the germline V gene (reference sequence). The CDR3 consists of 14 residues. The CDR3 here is CASSLGVGNQPQHF.

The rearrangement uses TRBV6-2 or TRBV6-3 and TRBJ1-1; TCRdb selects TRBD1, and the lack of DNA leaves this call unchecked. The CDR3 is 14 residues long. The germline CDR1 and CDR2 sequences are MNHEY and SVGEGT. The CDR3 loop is CASSYRTGGTEAFF.

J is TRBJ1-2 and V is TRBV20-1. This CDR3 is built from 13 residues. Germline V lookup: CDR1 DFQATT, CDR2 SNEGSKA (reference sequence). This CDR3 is CSARDRPEDGYTF.

CDR3 sequence: CASSFFWAQPQHF. This chain uses TRBV12-3 or TRBV12-4 with TRBJ1-5. CDR3 length: 13 amino acids.

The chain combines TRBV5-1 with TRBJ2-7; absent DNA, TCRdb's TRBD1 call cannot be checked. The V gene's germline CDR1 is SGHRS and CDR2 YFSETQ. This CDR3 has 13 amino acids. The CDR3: CASSPWDTYEQYF.

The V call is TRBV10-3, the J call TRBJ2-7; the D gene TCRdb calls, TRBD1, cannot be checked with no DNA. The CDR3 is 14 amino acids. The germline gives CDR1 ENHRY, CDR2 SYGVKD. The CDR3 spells CATANDSWGYEQYF.

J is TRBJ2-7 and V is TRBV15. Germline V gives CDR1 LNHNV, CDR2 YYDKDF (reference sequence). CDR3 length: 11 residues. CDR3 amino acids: CATSTTYEQYF.

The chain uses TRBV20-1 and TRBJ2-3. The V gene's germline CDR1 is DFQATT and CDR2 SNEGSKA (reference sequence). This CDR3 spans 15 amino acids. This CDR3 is CSARDYGGSTDTQYF.

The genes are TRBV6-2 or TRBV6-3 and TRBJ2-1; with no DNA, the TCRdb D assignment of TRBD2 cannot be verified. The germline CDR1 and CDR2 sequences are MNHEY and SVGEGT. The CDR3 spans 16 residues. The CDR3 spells CASSLSGTSVGNEQFF.

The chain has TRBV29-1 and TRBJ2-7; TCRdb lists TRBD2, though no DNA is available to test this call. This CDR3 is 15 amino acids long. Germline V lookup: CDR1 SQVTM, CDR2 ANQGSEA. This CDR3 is CSVAPGLISPYEQYF.

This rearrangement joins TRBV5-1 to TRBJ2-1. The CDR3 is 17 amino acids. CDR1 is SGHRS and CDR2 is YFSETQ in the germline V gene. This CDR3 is CASSLASTTNSYNEQFF.

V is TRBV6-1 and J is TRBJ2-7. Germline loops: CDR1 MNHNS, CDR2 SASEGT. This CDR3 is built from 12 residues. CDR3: CASSEARYRQYF.

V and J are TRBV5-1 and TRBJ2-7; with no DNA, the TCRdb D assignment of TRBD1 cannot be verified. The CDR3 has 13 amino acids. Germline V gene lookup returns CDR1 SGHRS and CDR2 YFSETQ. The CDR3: CASSRDINYEQYF.

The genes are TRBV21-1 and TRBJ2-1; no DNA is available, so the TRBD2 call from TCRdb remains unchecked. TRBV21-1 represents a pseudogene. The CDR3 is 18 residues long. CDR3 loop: CASAPESLAGGPGNEQFF.

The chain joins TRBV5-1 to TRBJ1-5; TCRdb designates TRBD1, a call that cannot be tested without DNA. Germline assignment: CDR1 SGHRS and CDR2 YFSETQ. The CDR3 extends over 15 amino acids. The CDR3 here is CASSLEGTGDQPQHF.

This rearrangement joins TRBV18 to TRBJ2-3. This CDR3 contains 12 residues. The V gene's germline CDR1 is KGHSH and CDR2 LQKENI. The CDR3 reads CASSHRIDTQYF.

This CDR3 is CASSNPSTGSLVAYEQYF. The chain joins TRBV5-6 to TRBJ2-7; TCRdb's D call, TRBD1, is unchecked because there is no DNA. CDR3 length: 18 residues. Germline values: CDR1 SGHDT, CDR2 YYEEEE.

CDR3 sequence: CSARDQRYEQYF. This chain joins TRBV20-1 and TRBJ2-7. The CDR3 is 12 amino acids. Germline lookup yields CDR1 DFQATT and CDR2 SNEGSKA (reference sequence).

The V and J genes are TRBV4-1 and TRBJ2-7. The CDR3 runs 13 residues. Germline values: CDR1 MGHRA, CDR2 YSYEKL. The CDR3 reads CASSQDYRDQQYF.

The CDR3 is CASSYLGGSGTEAFF. This chain joins TRBV4-1 and TRBJ1-1. CDR3 size: 15 residues. Germline CDR1 and CDR2: MGHRA and YSYEKL.

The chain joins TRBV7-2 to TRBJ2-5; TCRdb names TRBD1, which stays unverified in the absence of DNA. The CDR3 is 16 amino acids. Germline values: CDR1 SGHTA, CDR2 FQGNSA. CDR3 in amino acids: CASSSRDRAREETQYF.

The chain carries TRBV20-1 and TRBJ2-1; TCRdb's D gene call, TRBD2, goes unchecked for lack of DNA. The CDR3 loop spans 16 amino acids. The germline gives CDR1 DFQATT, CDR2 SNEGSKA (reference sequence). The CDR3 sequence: CSARASRRLAGNEQFF.

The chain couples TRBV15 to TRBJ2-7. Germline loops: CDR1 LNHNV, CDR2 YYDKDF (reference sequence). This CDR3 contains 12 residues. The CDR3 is CATSRVVYEQYF.

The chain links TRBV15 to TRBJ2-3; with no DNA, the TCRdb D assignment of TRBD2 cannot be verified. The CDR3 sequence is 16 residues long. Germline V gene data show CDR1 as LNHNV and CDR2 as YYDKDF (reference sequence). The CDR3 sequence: CATSTIAGGPSDTQYF.

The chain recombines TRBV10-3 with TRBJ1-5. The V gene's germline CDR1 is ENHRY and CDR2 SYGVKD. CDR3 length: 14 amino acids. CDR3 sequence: CAISESVGSQPQHF.

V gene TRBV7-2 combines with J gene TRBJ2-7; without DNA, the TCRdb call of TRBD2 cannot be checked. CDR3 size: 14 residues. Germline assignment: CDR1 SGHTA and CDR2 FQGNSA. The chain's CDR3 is CASSISRDAYEQYF. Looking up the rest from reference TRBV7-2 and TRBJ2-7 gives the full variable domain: GAGVSQSPSNKVTEKGKDVELRCDPISGHTALYWYRQSLGQGLEFLIYFQGNSAPDKSGLPSDRFSAERTGGSVSTLTIQRTQQEDSAVYLCASSISRDAYEQYFGPGTRLTVT.